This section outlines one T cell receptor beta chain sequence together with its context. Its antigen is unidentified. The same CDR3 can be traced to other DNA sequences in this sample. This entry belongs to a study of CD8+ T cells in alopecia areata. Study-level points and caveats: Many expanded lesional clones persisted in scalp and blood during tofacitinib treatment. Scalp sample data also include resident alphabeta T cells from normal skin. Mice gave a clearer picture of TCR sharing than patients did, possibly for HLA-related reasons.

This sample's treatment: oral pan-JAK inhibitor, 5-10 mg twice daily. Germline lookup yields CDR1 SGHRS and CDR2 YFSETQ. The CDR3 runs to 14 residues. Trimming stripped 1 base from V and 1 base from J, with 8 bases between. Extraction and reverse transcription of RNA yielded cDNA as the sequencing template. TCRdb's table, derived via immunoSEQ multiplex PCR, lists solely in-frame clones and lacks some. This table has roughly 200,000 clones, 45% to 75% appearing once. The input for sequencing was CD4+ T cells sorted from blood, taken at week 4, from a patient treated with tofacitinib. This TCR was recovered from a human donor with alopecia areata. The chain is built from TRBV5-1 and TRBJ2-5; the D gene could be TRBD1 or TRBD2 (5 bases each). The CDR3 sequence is CASSLTGTQETQYF. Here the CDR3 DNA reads TGCGCCAGCAGCTTGACCGGGACCCAAGAGACCCAGTACTTC.